This passage covers 32 T cell receptor beta chains from one sample sequenced in a study of STAT5B mutations in CD4+ large granular lymphocyte leukemia. Profiling relied on immunoSEQ multiplex PCR, and the TCRdb table lists in-frame clones only, not all of them. The sample shows fewer than 25,000 clones, over 70% of them seen only once. The sample taken for sequencing was CD4+ T cells from blood buffy coats. The receptors shown here come from a human donor in good health.

This chain uses TRBV2 with TRBJ2-7; tentative D call: TRBD2 (6 bases). This CDR3 contains 15 residues. Trimming took 4 bases from V and 0 from J, leaving 13 bases between them. Germline CDR1 SNHLY, CDR2 FYNNEI. As DNA, the CDR3 is TGTGCCAGCAGTGTCGGGGGTAAAGTCTCCTACGAGCAGTACTTC. Its protein product is CASSVGGKVSYEQYF. The variable domain in full, completed from reference TRBV2 and TRBJ2-7, reads EPEVTQTPSHQVTQMGQEVILRCVPISNHLYFYWYRQILGQKVEFLVSFYNNEISEKSEIFDDQFSVERPDGSNFTLKIRSTKLEDSAMYFCASSVGGKVSYEQYFGPGTRLTVT.

The rearrangement joins TRBV5-1 to TRBJ2-7; D tentatively fits TRBD1 or TRBD2 (5 bases each). The germline V gene encodes CDR1 SGHRS and CDR2 YFSETQ. Trimming took off 0 bases at V and 2 bases at J, with 21 bases between the two ends. The CDR3 is 18 residues long. The CDR3 DNA reads TGCGCCAGCAGCTTGGCCCGAATGGATGGGGGTATAACCTACGAGCAGTACTTC. Its protein product is CASSLARMDGGITYEQYF.

V and J are TRBV25-1 and TRBJ2-7; TRBD2 aligns across 9 bases. J lost 5 bases, V lost 5 bases, and 10 bases had no gene match. CDR3 size: 15 residues. The V gene's germline CDR1 is MGHDK and CDR2 SYGVNS. In DNA, the CDR3 is TGTGCCAGCAGTCCTCCGACTAGCGGTTCCCACGAGCAGTACTTC. Translation gives CASSPPTSGSHEQYF.

The rearrangement links TRBV28 to TRBJ2-1; 13 bases align to TRBD2. Trimming removed 5 bases from V and 4 bases from J; junction bases left unmatched: 2. The CDR3 is 15 residues long. Per germline, CDR1 MDHEN and CDR2 SYDVKM. The DNA for the CDR3 is TGTGCCAGCAGTGCGACTAGCGGGGGGTACAATGAGCAGTTCTTC. It translates to CASSATSGGYNEQFF.

The V gene is TRBV20-1, the J gene TRBJ2-3; tentative D call: TRBD2 (5 bases). V lost 4 bases to trimming and J lost 4 bases, with 6 bases between them. This CDR3 has 11 residues. CDR1 and CDR2 (germline): DFQATT, SNEGSKA (reference sequence). CDR3 amino acids: CSAISADTQYF. The CDR3 nucleotides read TGCAGTGCTATTAGCGCAGATACGCAGTATTTT.

CDR3 DNA: TGTGCCAGCTCACCACGGACAGGATTTAACTATGGCTACACCTTC. Its protein product is CASSPRTGFNYGYTF. The chain is built from TRBV18 and TRBJ1-2; 7 positions match TRBD1. Germline CDR1 KGHSH, CDR2 LQKENI. J gave up 1 base and V 1 base, and 3 bases lay outside the gene matches. This CDR3 contains 15 residues.

As DNA, the CDR3 is TGCGCCAGCAGCCCGGGTAGCCGGCAAGAGACCCAGTACTTC. Protein sequence: CASSPGSRQETQYF. The V gene is TRBV5-1, the J gene TRBJ2-5; D gene ambiguous. Looked up from germline, CDR1 is SGHRS and CDR2 is YFSETQ. The CDR3 runs 14 residues. The V end lost 4 bases, the J end lost 2 bases, and 12 bases lay between the germline ends.

The table lists this clone with a count of one. The chain links TRBV29-1 to TRBJ2-3; 8 bases fit TRBD2. Unmatched junction bases numbered 12, after V lost 4 bases and J lost 0 bases. Germline CDR1 SQVTM, CDR2 ANQGSEA. The CDR3 has 17 amino acids. The CDR3 region is CSVGLAGGWISTDTQYF. The CDR3 DNA follows: TGCAGCGTTGGGCTCGCGGGGGGCTGGATTAGCACAGATACGCAGTATTTT.

The CDR3 nucleotides are TGTGCCAGTAGTACCACGGGACAGGGCTACAATCAGCCCCAGCATTTT. Translated, it gives CASSTTGQGYNQPQHF. The rearrangement joins TRBV19 to TRBJ1-5; 9 bases line up with TRBD1. V lost 4 bases, J lost 3 bases, and 7 bases stayed unmatched. The CDR3 spans 16 residues. Germline CDR1 LNHDA, CDR2 SQIVND (reference sequence). Full variable domain (rest looked up from reference TRBV19 and TRBJ1-5): DGGITQSPKYLFRKEGQNVTLSCEQNLNHDAMYWYRQDPGQGLRLIYYSQIVNDFQKGDIAEGYSVSREKKESFPLTVTSAQKNPTAFYLCASSTTGQGYNQPQHFGDGTRLSIL.

This chain's CDR3 is CASSSLRTGMNTEAFF. The CDR3, as DNA: TGTGCCAGCAGTTCACTCAGGACAGGGATGAACACTGAAGCTTTCTTT. The chain has TRBV6-5 and TRBJ1-1; 8 bases fit TRBD1. With 4 bases clipped from V and 0 bases from J, the junction kept 7 bases outside the gene matches. CDR3 length: 16 residues. From germline, CDR1 is MNHEY and CDR2 SVGAGI.

The CDR3 DNA reads TGTGCCATCAGTGAGCCGAGGGCTGGGGGGACCCAGTACTTC. Translation: CAISEPRAGGTQYF. The chain couples TRBV10-3 to TRBJ2-5, with D perhaps assigned TRBD1 or TRBD2 (5 bases each). The CDR3 is 14 residues long. Germline V CDR1 and CDR2: ENHRY, SYGVKD. V lost 2 bases to trimming and J lost 7 bases, with 14 bases between them.

J is TRBJ2-2 and V is TRBV30; D is uncertain. Germline values: CDR1 GTSNPN, CDR2 SVGIG (reference sequence). Trimming pared 4 bases from V and 3 bases from J, leaving 6 bases between. This CDR3 is 12 amino acids long. CDR3 nucleotide sequence: TGTGCCTGGAAAAGAGACACCGGGGAGCTGTTTTTT. This encodes CAWKRDTGELFF.

The chain uses TRBV11-3 and TRBJ2-7; TRBD2 matches at 10 bases. The CDR3 loop spans 15 amino acids. The ends lost 5 bases at V and 0 bases at J; junction bases unmatched: 4. Germline V gene lookup returns CDR1 SGHNT and CDR2 YENEEA. The CDR3, as DNA: TGTGCCAGCAGCCGCTCTAGCGGGAGCTCCTACGAGCAGTACTTC. It specifies CASSRSSGSSYEQYF.

This clone showed up just once. V usage is TRBV27 and J usage is TRBJ1-6; D may be TRBD1 (5 bases). Trimming pared 2 bases from V and 9 bases from J, leaving 11 bases between. This CDR3 spans 14 amino acids. Germline-derived CDR1 and CDR2 are MNHEY and SMNVEV (reference sequence). CDR3 bases: TGTGCCAGCAGTTTAGGGCAGGGTCGTTCACCCCTCCACTTT. It specifies CASSLGQGRSPLHF.

The genes are TRBV5-1 and TRBJ2-1, with a tentative D call TRBD1 (6 bases). The V and J ends lost 4 bases and 4 bases respectively, with 18 bases between them. The germline V gene has CDR1 SGHRS and CDR2 YFSETQ. This CDR3 has 16 residues. The CDR3 DNA reads TGCGCCAGCAGCCCGACTGGGACAAACTTTTACAATGAGCAGTTCTTC. Amino acids: CASSPTGTNFYNEQFF. The full variable domain, rest sourced from reference TRBV5-1 and TRBJ2-1, is KAGVTQTPRYLIKTRGQQVTLSCSPISGHRSVSWYQQTPGQGLQFLFEYFSETQRNKGNFPGRFSGRQFSNSRSEMNVSTLELGDSALYLCASSPTGTNFYNEQFFGPGTRLTVL.

The V and J genes are TRBV28 and TRBJ2-2; D remains ambiguous. Germline CDR1 is MDHEN and CDR2 is SYDVKM. V lost 6 bases to trimming and J lost 1 base, with 12 bases between them. This CDR3 is 15 amino acids long. The DNA for the CDR3 is TGTGCCAGCAGCCACGGTTCGCGGAACACCGGGGAGCTGTTTTTT. Protein sequence: CASSHGSRNTGELFF.

V is TRBV6-5 and J is TRBJ2-7; D possibly uses TRBD1 or TRBD2 (5 bases each). The V gene lost 6 bases and the J gene lost 3 bases, with 15 bases spanning the gap. Germline assignment: CDR1 MNHEY and CDR2 SVGAGI. The length of the CDR3 is 14 residues. CDR3 sequence (DNA): TGTGCCAGCAGCCAAAACGGGGCCCTCTACGAGCAGTACTTC. Translated, it gives CASSQNGALYEQYF.

The chain couples TRBV27 to TRBJ2-5, with 12 bases aligning to TRBD2. Unmatched junction bases numbered 7, after V lost 0 bases and J lost 5 bases. Germline V gene data show CDR1 as MNHEY and CDR2 as SMNVEV (reference sequence). The CDR3 loop spans 17 amino acids. CDR3 in amino acids: CASSLSLTSGGSETQYF. In DNA form, the CDR3 reads TGTGCCAGCAGTTTATCGTTAACTAGCGGGGGGTCGGAGACCCAGTACTTC.

The gene calls are TRBV4-3 and TRBJ1-3; a possible D gene is TRBD1 (6 bases). The CDR3 has 17 amino acids. CDR1 and CDR2 (germline): LGHNA, YSLEER. V shed 1 base and J shed 0 bases, with 13 bases lying between them. The CDR3 protein is CASSQVPTGRSGNTIYF. The CDR3 DNA is TGCGCCAGCAGCCAAGTCCCGACAGGTCGCTCTGGAAACACCATATATTTT.

The rearrangement uses TRBV7-2 and TRBJ1-5; D remains ambiguous. Per the germline V gene, CDR1 is SGHTA and CDR2 is FQGNSA. The CDR3 consists of 14 residues. Trimming took off 1 base at V and 5 bases at J, with 9 bases between the two ends. This CDR3 reads CASSLDVGYQPQHF. The CDR3 DNA reads TGTGCCAGCAGCTTAGATGTGGGATATCAGCCCCAGCATTTT.

The chain combines TRBV12-5 with TRBJ2-7; D might be TRBD1 (6 bases). This CDR3 spans 12 amino acids. V dropped 6 bases and J dropped 3 bases, with 9 bases sitting between them. Per germline, CDR1 LGHNT and CDR2 FRNRAP. The DNA for the CDR3 is TGTGCTAGTGGCCGGGACAACTACGAGCAGTACTTC. It encodes CASGRDNYEQYF.

V and J are TRBV10-3 and TRBJ1-1; 8 positions agree with TRBD1. CDR3 length: 13 amino acids. The V gene's germline CDR1 is ENHRY and CDR2 SYGVKD. J gave up 4 bases and V 7 bases, and 5 bases lay outside the gene matches. CDR3 sequence (DNA): TGTGCCATCAAGGACAGGGAGAGCACTGAAGCTTTCTTT. This sequence encodes CAIKDRESTEAFF.

There are a few counts of this clone. The chain is built from TRBV14 and TRBJ1-3, with unresolved D. Germline V gene sequence: CDR1 SGHDN, CDR2 FVKESK. Between the trimmed V and J ends, which lost 4 bases and 8 bases, there was a span of 9 bases. The CDR3 has 12 amino acids. CDR3 residues: CASSLNRDTIYF. CDR3 nucleotide sequence: TGTGCCAGCAGCCTTAACAGAGACACCATATATTTT.

This chain links TRBV27 with TRBJ1-5; no clear D gene. The CDR3 has 15 amino acids. The germline gives CDR1 MNHEY, CDR2 SMNVEV (reference sequence). V lost 6 bases to trimming and J lost 6 bases, with 18 bases between them. The CDR3 region is CASSRRVGQGQPQHF. The CDR3 DNA sequence: TGTGCCAGCAGCCGGCGTGTGGGTCAAGGTCAGCCCCAGCATTTT.

The chain employs TRBV11-3 and TRBJ2-5, with 11 positions matching TRBD2. Germline loops: CDR1 SGHNT, CDR2 YENEEA. CDR3 size: 15 residues. The trim removed 5 bases at V and 4 bases at J, leaving 6 bases unmatched. CDR3 nucleotide sequence: TGTGCCAGCAGCCAGACTAGCGGGGCACTAGAGACCCAGTACTTC. This sequence encodes CASSQTSGALETQYF.

CDR3 loop: CATKIGAGDQPQHF. The CDR3 nucleotides are TGTGCCACCAAAATAGGGGCTGGGGATCAGCCCCAGCATTTT. The genes are TRBV18 and TRBJ1-5, with TRBD1 as a possible D gene (5 bases). This CDR3 is built from 14 residues. The germline V gene encodes CDR1 KGHSH and CDR2 LQKENI. V shed 10 bases and J shed 5 bases, with 18 bases lying between them.

The V gene is TRBV5-5, the J gene TRBJ2-3, with 15 bases lining up with TRBD2. The ends lost 4 bases at V and 14 bases at J; junction bases unmatched: 5. This CDR3 is built from 13 residues. Germline V gives CDR1 SGHKS, CDR2 YYEKEE (reference sequence). The CDR3 bases are TGTGCCAGCAGCACCCGGACTAGCGGGAGGGGGTATTTT. Its translation: CASSTRTSGRGYF.

This rearrangement joins TRBV4-3 to TRBJ2-7; D might be TRBD1 or TRBD2, each matching 5 bases. This CDR3 is 19 amino acids long. The germline V gene encodes CDR1 LGHNA and CDR2 YSLEER. Trimming shortened V by 3 bases and J by 4 bases, and 28 bases separated the two germline ends. CDR3 DNA: TGCGCCAGCAGCCATCCAAAAGGCGGCGCAGACTACCCAGGGTACGAGCAGTACTTC. Protein: CASSHPKGGADYPGYEQYF.

The chain links TRBV27 to TRBJ2-5; 11 bases fit TRBD1. This CDR3 has 15 residues. Germline assignment: CDR1 MNHEY and CDR2 SMNVEV (reference sequence). V was clipped by 6 bases and J by 1 base; unmatched bases: 4. Here the CDR3 reads CASSGQGAGQETQYF. DNA of the CDR3: TGTGCCAGCAGCGGACAGGGGGCCGGCCAAGAGACCCAGTACTTC.

The chain links TRBV7-2 to TRBJ1-4, with no clear D. The V gene's germline CDR1 is SGHTA and CDR2 FQGNSA. Trimming stripped 1 base from V and 4 bases from J, with 13 bases between. This CDR3 is 16 amino acids long. The chain's CDR3 is CASSLEVGPFNEKLFF. CDR3 sequence (DNA): TGTGCCAGCAGCTTAGAGGTCGGGCCGTTTAATGAAAAACTGTTTTTT.

The chain recombines TRBV10-2 with TRBJ2-1, with TRBD2 matching 11 bases. V was pared by 8 bases and J by 4 bases, with 7 bases of the junction left unmatched. The CDR3 length is 15 residues. The germline V gene has CDR1 WSHSY and CDR2 SAAADI. CDR3 residues: CASCLGTSGYNEQFF. CDR3 sequence (DNA): TGCGCCAGCTGCCTTGGGACTAGCGGATACAATGAGCAGTTCTTC.

This chain uses TRBV30 with TRBJ1-4; 12 nucleotides agree with TRBD1. The trim removed 2 bases at V and 6 bases at J, leaving 7 bases unmatched. There are 16 residues in the CDR3. The V gene's germline CDR1 is GTSNPN and CDR2 SVGIG (reference sequence). CDR3 residues: CAWSLRDRGPDEKLFF. CDR3 DNA sequence: TGTGCCTGGAGTCTCCGGGACAGGGGGCCGGATGAAAAACTGTTTTTT.